The 20 T cell receptor beta chains below all came from one sample that was sequenced in a study of cytomegalovirus exposure and HLA in healthy donors. Use of 60 Vbeta and 13 Jbeta primers characterized the PCR. Sequencing used immunoSEQ multiplex PCR; TCRdb keeps in-frame clones, though not all of them. The data hold over 150,000 clones, with roughly 77% observed a single time. The sequenced sample consisted of PBMCs. The source is a woman aged 45-59 years in good health and CMV-seropositive.

The chain combines TRBV5-4 with TRBJ1-4; D gene ambiguous. Looked up from germline, CDR1 is SGHNT and CDR2 is YYREEE (reference sequence). This CDR3 is built from 12 residues. Trimming removed 4 bases from V and 6 bases from J, with 7 bases in between. The CDR3 loop is CASSTFDEKLFF. CDR3 bases: TGTGCCAGCAGCACTTTCGATGAAAAACTGTTTTTT. The full variable domain, in which reference TRBV5-4 and TRBJ1-4 provide the parts outside the CDR3, is ETGVTQSPTHLIKTRGQQVTLRCSSQSGHNTVSWYQQALGQGPQFIFQYYREEENGRGNFPPRFSGLQFPNYSSELNVNALELDDSALYLCASSTFDEKLFFGSGTQLSVL.

This chain uses TRBV6-5 with TRBJ1-2; D remains ambiguous. Germline V lookup: CDR1 MNHEY, CDR2 SVGAGI. This CDR3 comprises 12 residues. The germline V and J ends were trimmed by 9 bases and 6 bases, with 14 bases remaining between them. The CDR3 here is CASKAGIDGYTF. For the CDR3, the DNA is TGTGCCAGTAAAGCGGGGATCGATGGCTACACCTTC.

J is TRBJ1-3 and V is TRBV5-5, with 9 bases identical to TRBD1. In germline, CDR1 is SGHKS, CDR2 YYEKEE (reference sequence). This CDR3 spans 15 amino acids. With 3 bases clipped from V and 4 bases from J, the junction kept 5 bases outside the gene matches. CDR3 in DNA: TGTGCCAGCAGCTCTATGACAGGGGGAGGAAACACCATATATTTT. This translates into CASSSMTGGGNTIYF. The variable domain in full, with the rest retrieved from reference TRBV5-5 and TRBJ1-3, is DAGVTQSPTHLIKTRGQQVTLRCSPISGHKSVSWYQQVLGQGPQFIFQYYEKEERGRGNFPDRFSARQFPNYSSELNVNALLLGDSALYLCASSSMTGGGNTIYFGEGSWLTVV.

The chain is built from TRBV28 and TRBJ2-5; 9 bases are shared with TRBD1. Germline V lookup: CDR1 MDHEN, CDR2 SYDVKM. J lost 4 bases, V lost 4 bases, and 10 bases had no gene match. This CDR3 has 16 residues. Written as DNA, the CDR3 is TGTGCCAGCAGTTCCACGACGGGACAGGGAAGAGAGACCCAGTACTTC. Amino acids: CASSSTTGQGRETQYF.

The rearrangement joins TRBV7-2 to TRBJ2-3; 8 bases match TRBD2. The V segment lost 1 base and the J segment 6 bases; nucleotides outside the gene matches: 12. The CDR3 covers 17 residues. Germline loops: CDR1 SGHTA, CDR2 FQGNSA. CDR3 sequence (DNA): TGTGCCAGCAGCTTAGGTTTTGTCGGGGGGGTACCGGATACGCAGTATTTT. Its protein is CASSLGFVGGVPDTQYF. Full variable domain (outside the CDR3, taken from reference TRBV7-2 and TRBJ2-3): GAGVSQSPSNKVTEKGKDVELRCDPISGHTALYWYRQSLGQGLEFLIYFQGNSAPDKSGLPSDRFSAERTGGSVSTLTIQRTQQEDSAVYLCASSLGFVGGVPDTQYFGPGTRLTVL.

This CDR3 reads CASSQGQGASPLHF. The CDR3 DNA sequence: TGCGCCAGCAGCCAAGGTCAGGGGGCTTCACCCCTCCACTTT. The gene calls are TRBV4-3 and TRBJ1-6, with TRBD1 identical over 8 bases. CDR3 length: 14 amino acids. V lost 1 base and J lost 9; bases outside the gene matches: 2. The germline CDR1 and CDR2 sequences are LGHNA and YSLEER.

The rearrangement links TRBV19 to TRBJ1-2; the D gene is possibly TRBD1 (5 bases). CDR3 length equals 12 residues. The germline V gene has CDR1 LNHDA and CDR2 SQIVND (reference sequence). V lost 7 bases to trimming and J lost 6 bases, with 12 bases between them. The CDR3 is CASTLAGHGYTF. CDR3 bases: TGTGCCAGTACCTTGGCGGGGCATGGCTACACCTTC.

Only a few counts were recorded for this clone. V and J are TRBV18 and TRBJ2-3; D gene uncertain. Germline CDR1 is KGHSH and CDR2 is LQKENI. The CDR3 covers 14 residues. V lost 4 bases and J 2 bases, leaving 10 bases between the germline ends. The CDR3 bases are TGTGCCAGCTCACTTACTGAGTCCACAGATACGCAGTATTTT. The encoded protein is CASSLTESTDTQYF.

CDR3: CASSAQWGVTEAFF. The CDR3 bases are TGTGCCAGCAGCGCTCAATGGGGGGTCACTGAAGCTTTCTTT. The chain combines TRBV5-5 with TRBJ1-1; possibly TRBD1 for D (5 bases). The CDR3 contains 14 residues. Germline CDR1 is SGHKS and CDR2 is YYEKEE (reference sequence). V was shortened by 4 bases and J by 4 bases, with 14 bases between the two germline ends.

This chain connects TRBV6-6 to TRBJ1-5, with D perhaps matching TRBD1 (5 bases). Germline V CDR1 and CDR2: MNHNY, SVGAGI (reference sequence). Trimming shortened V by 4 bases and J by 4 bases, and 11 bases separated the two germline ends. This CDR3 has 14 residues. The CDR3 sequence: CASSFDRENQPQHF. Here the CDR3 DNA reads TGTGCCAGCAGTTTCGACAGAGAAAATCAGCCCCAGCATTTT.

V gene TRBV5-5 combines with J gene TRBJ2-2, with D unclear. With 0 bases removed from V and 1 base from J, the gap between germline ends came to 10 bases. Germline V gene lookup returns CDR1 SGHKS and CDR2 YYEKEE (reference sequence). The CDR3 contains 16 residues. The CDR3 here is CASSLAHSQNTGELFF. The CDR3 DNA reads TGTGCCAGCAGCTTGGCCCACAGCCAGAACACCGGGGAGCTGTTTTTT.

The rearrangement links TRBV27 to TRBJ1-3; 9 bases map to TRBD1. Germline values: CDR1 MNHEY, CDR2 SMNVEV (reference sequence). V lost 5 bases to trimming and J lost 3 bases; unmatched junction nucleotides: 5. The CDR3 loop spans 15 amino acids. For the CDR3, the DNA is TGTGCCAGCAGTGGGACAGGGACGAGTGGAAACACCATATATTTT. As protein: CASSGTGTSGNTIYF.

This clone showed up just once. This chain links TRBV18 with TRBJ1-3; D is unclear. The CDR3 runs to 14 residues. V was cut by 3 bases and J by 0 bases, with 6 bases left in between. The germline gives CDR1 KGHSH, CDR2 LQKENI. The CDR3 coding sequence is TGTGCCAGCTCACCCAGGATCTCTGGAAACACCATATATTTT. Amino acids: CASSPRISGNTIYF.

This clone was observed a handful of times. The gene calls are TRBV30 and TRBJ2-1, with 10 bases lining up with TRBD2. In germline, CDR1 is GTSNPN, CDR2 SVGIG (reference sequence). Unmatched junction bases numbered 14, after V lost 8 bases and J lost 7 bases. The CDR3 is 15 residues long. In nucleotides, the CDR3 is TGTGCCCGAGGGGCTAGCGGGAGAGGAATGAATGAGCAGTTCTTC. Amino acids: CARGASGRGMNEQFF.

V and J are TRBV2 and TRBJ2-7; D is undetermined. Germline V gene sequence: CDR1 SNHLY, CDR2 FYNNEI. The CDR3 is 13 residues long. V lost 1 base, J lost 7 bases, and 11 bases lay in between. CDR3 DNA: TGTGCCAGCAGTGAAGGGCCGGAGAGGGAGCAGTACTTC. It specifies CASSEGPEREQYF.

The J gene is TRBJ2-3, the V gene TRBV5-6; D is undetermined. The CDR3 consists of 12 residues. Per the germline V gene, CDR1 is SGHDT and CDR2 is YYEEEE. V lost 2 bases and J lost 3, with 4 bases in between. DNA of the CDR3: TGTGCCAGCAGCTTTCTTACAGATACGCAGTATTTT. It codes for CASSFLTDTQYF.

A note on this clone: Other DNA sequences within the sample encode an identical CDR3. This chain connects TRBV6-1 to TRBJ2-6; no firm D call. The ends were cut back, 1 base at V and 4 bases at J, with 8 bases in the middle. There are 15 residues in the CDR3. Per germline, CDR1 MNHNS and CDR2 SASEGT. CDR3 sequence reads: CASSEGGSGANVLTF. CDR3 nucleotides: TGTGCCAGCAGTGAAGGAGGCTCCGGGGCCAACGTCCTGACTTTC.

V usage is TRBV4-1 and J usage is TRBJ2-7; D not resolved. The CDR3 totals 15 residues. Germline assignment: CDR1 MGHRA and CDR2 YSYEKL. Trimming pared 1 base from V and 2 bases from J, leaving 12 bases between. As DNA, the CDR3 is TGCGCCAGCAGCCAAGGTTGGGCCGTTGCCTACGAGCAGTACTTC. Protein product: CASSQGWAVAYEQYF.

J is TRBJ2-1 and V is TRBV28; weak D call: TRBD1 (5 bases). Germline-derived CDR1 and CDR2 are MDHEN and SYDVKM. Deletions cut 4 bases from V and 14 bases from J, with 12 bases between. The CDR3 extends over 11 amino acids. CDR3 sequence: CASSSDRNEFF. In DNA, the CDR3 is TGTGCCAGCAGTTCTGACAGAAACGAGTTCTTC.

The chain is built from TRBV28 and TRBJ2-3, with a tentative D call TRBD1 (6 bases). The germline gives CDR1 MDHEN, CDR2 SYDVKM. This CDR3 has 18 amino acids. The V gene lost 5 bases and the J gene lost 5 bases, with 26 bases spanning the gap. Here the CDR3 DNA reads TGTGCCAGCAGTCCGGCCCGGTTCACTGGGGCCAGGGGAGATACGCAGTATTTT. The encoded protein is CASSPARFTGARGDTQYF.